The rows below give T cell receptor beta chains drawn from one sample of a study of early T cells in non-severe SARS-CoV-2 infection. One entry per CDR3 protein results from TCRdb running MiXCR on the 5' RACE reads. Found here are around 61,000 distinct CDR3 sequences, roughly 16% of them singletons; the top ten hold approximately 4%. This specimen was whole blood, taken at baseline. These receptors all stem from an adult who was a healthcare worker with PCR-confirmed SARS-CoV-2 infection or an uninfected control (not recorded which). The CDR3 runs from the conserved cysteine through the conserved F or W. The D gene is left open where the match is weak. Size values are once, few and many counts, or a class for expanded clones, and some rows have none.

abundance	d_gene	v_gene	j_gene	CDR3aa	CDR3nt
-	-	TRBV20-1	TRBJ1-4	CSAKTPEKLFF	TGCAGTGCTAAGACCCCAGAAAAACTGTTTTTT
few	-	TRBV20-1	TRBJ2-2	CSARAGRFGLAGPGDTGELFF	TGCAGTGCTAGAGCAGGGCGCTTCGGGTTAGCAGGCCCTGGGGACACCGGGGAGCTGTTTTTT
few	-	TRBV12-3/TRBV12-4	TRBJ1-2	CASSPGWVGSDGYTF	TGTGCCAGCAGTCCCGGGTGGGTTGGGTCTGATGGCTACACCTTC
few	-	TRBV11-2	TRBJ1-1	CASSSPLSGTSRMAFF	TGTGCCAGCAGCTCACCTCTCTCCGGGACGTCCAGAATGGCTTTCTTT
-	TRBD1	TRBV4-1	TRBJ1-5	CASSQVQGAGQPQHF	TGCGCCAGCAGCCAAGTGCAGGGGGCAGGGCAGCCCCAGCATTTT
-	TRBD2	TRBV9	TRBJ2-1	CASSVEGLAGVEQFF	TGTGCCAGCAGCGTAGAGGGTCTAGCGGGAGTCGAGCAGTTCTTC
-	TRBD2	TRBV19	TRBJ2-3	CASRSAGGTDTQYF	TGTGCCAGTAGATCGGCGGGAGGCACAGATACGCAGTATTTT
many	TRBD2	TRBV28	TRBJ2-1	CASSLARKLLAGYNEQFF	TGTGCCAGCAGTTTGGCAAGAAAACTTCTAGCGGGCTACAATGAGCAGTTCTTC
-	-	TRBV5-1	TRBJ1-3	CASSLVRPGNTIYF	TGCGCCAGCAGCTTGGTCAGACCTGGAAACACCATATATTTT
-	TRBD1	TRBV4-1	TRBJ1-1	CASSQPAGTVNTEAFF	TGCGCCAGCAGCCAACCCGCCGGGACAGTGAACACTGAAGCTTTCTTT
many	-	TRBV20-1	TRBJ2-1	CSARDFVAGTQEFF	TGCAGTGCTAGAGATTTCGTCGCCGGGACTCAGGAGTTCTTC
-	-	TRBV12-2	TRBJ1-3	CASRPQGALSGTIYF	TGTGCAAGTCGCCCACAGGGTGCCCTATCTGGCACCATATATTTT
few	TRBD2	TRBV4-1	TRBJ2-1	CASSQGRQRGPSHNEQFF	TGCGCCAGCAGCCAAGGACGGCAGCGGGGTCCTTCCCACAATGAGCAGTTCTTC
few	-	TRBV2	TRBJ2-1	CASSEALRADEQFF	TGTGCCAGCAGTGAAGCGCTTCGGGCTGATGAGCAGTTCTTC
many	TRBD1	TRBV29-1	TRBJ1-1	CSVRDRGDAFF	TGCAGCGTTAGAGACAGGGGGGACGCTTTCTTT
-	-	TRBV4-2	TRBJ2-5	CASSRGALETQYF	TGTGCCAGCAGCCGGGGAGCGTTAGAGACCCAGTACTTC
-	-	TRBV5-1	TRBJ2-7	CASSSDSNYEQYF	TGCGCCAGCAGCTCGGACAGCAATTACGAGCAGTACTTC
-	TRBD2	TRBV18	TRBJ2-5	CASSPPSGGLGETQYF	TGTGCCAGCTCACCGCCTTCGGGGGGACTAGGAGAGACCCAGTACTTC
-	-	TRBV9	TRBJ1-6	CASSVGMGSNSPLHF	TGTGCCAGCAGCGTGGGTATGGGGTCCAATTCACCCCTCCACTTT
many	-	TRBV7-3	TRBJ2-1	CASSLGAGYNEQFF	TGTGCCAGCAGCTTGGGGGCAGGCTACAATGAGCAGTTCTTC
many	-	TRBV6-1	TRBJ1-5	CASDTKDSSHQPQHF	TGTGCCAGCGACACAAAGGACAGTAGCCATCAGCCCCAGCATTTT
many	-	TRBV7-6	TRBJ2-1	CASSLNPYAEQFF	TGTGCCAGCAGCTTAAATCCCTATGCTGAGCAGTTCTTC
-	-	TRBV4-1	TRBJ1-4	CASSQVGTSEKLFF	TGCGCCAGCAGCCAAGTGGGGACAAGTGAAAAACTGTTTTTT
-	-	TRBV28	TRBJ2-7	CASSPPGLGYEQYF	TGTGCCAGCAGCCCACCGGGACTGGGCTACGAGCAGTACTTC
few	-	TRBV18	TRBJ2-7	CASGGSWPTYEQYF	TGTGCCAGCGGAGGGAGTTGGCCCACCTACGAGCAGTACTTC
many	-	TRBV6-6	TRBJ2-7	CASLGQTYYEQYF	TGTGCCAGCCTTGGGCAGACCTACTACGAGCAGTACTTC
few	TRBD2	TRBV2	TRBJ2-1	CASRALAGARNEQFF	TGTGCCAGCAGAGCCCTAGCGGGGGCTCGGAATGAGCAGTTCTTC
few	TRBD2	TRBV12-3/TRBV12-4	TRBJ2-1	CASSPSGGITNEQFF	TGTGCCAGCAGTCCGAGCGGGGGAATAACGAATGAGCAGTTCTTC
many	-	TRBV12-3/TRBV12-4	TRBJ2-3	CASSFRAGSTDTQYF	TGTGCCAGCAGTTTTCGCGCGGGAAGCACAGATACGCAGTATTTT
-	-	TRBV25-1	TRBJ1-2	CASSERGDTSFLYGYTF	TGTGCCAGCAGTGAACGAGGGGACACGTCGTTCCTGTATGGCTACACCTTC
few	TRBD2	TRBV4-1	TRBJ2-1	CASSPYPSGSYNEQFF	TGCGCCAGCAGCCCCTATCCTAGCGGCTCCTACAATGAGCAGTTCTTC
few	TRBD1	TRBV7-9	TRBJ1-4	CASSSTGSGEKLFF	TGTGCCAGCAGCTCGACAGGGTCGGGGGAAAAACTGTTTTTT
-	TRBD2	TRBV5-1	TRBJ2-1	CASSLQSAGGNEQFF	TGCGCCAGCAGCTTGCAATCTGCGGGAGGGAATGAGCAGTTCTTC
-	-	TRBV7-2	TRBJ1-2	CASSLGAAYGYTF	TGTGCCAGCAGCTTAGGCGCAGCTTATGGCTACACCTTC
-	-	TRBV6-2/TRBV6-3	TRBJ2-7	CASHRDTDYEQYF	TGTGCCAGCCACCGGGACACCGATTACGAGCAGTACTTC
-	-	TRBV19	TRBJ1-5	CASSTLPTQQPQHF	TGTGCCAGTAGTACGCTCCCAACGCAGCAGCCCCAGCATTTT
medium-sized	-	TRBV14	TRBJ2-1	CASSAGSSYNEQFF	TGTGCCAGCAGCGCGGGGAGCTCCTACAATGAGCAGTTCTTC
-	-	TRBV5-6	TRBJ2-3	CASTLGRRADTQYF	TGTGCCAGCACCCTTGGACGTCGGGCAGATACGCAGTATTTT
many	-	TRBV5-1	TRBJ2-3	CASSLVSGSTDTQYF	TGCGCCAGCAGCTTGGTTAGCGGAAGCACAGATACGCAGTATTTT
few	-	TRBV2	TRBJ1-1	CASSGGPPTNTEAFF	TGTGCCAGCAGTGGAGGACCTCCGACGAACACTGAAGCTTTCTTT
few	-	TRBV29-1	TRBJ2-1	CSVNGGGRTNEQFF	TGCAGCGTAAATGGTGGGGGGAGGACCAATGAGCAGTTCTTC
few	-	TRBV7-8	TRBJ2-1	CASSFWRSNEQFF	TGTGCCAGCAGCTTTTGGCGGAGCAATGAGCAGTTCTTC
-	TRBD1	TRBV28	TRBJ1-5	CASRNFGTANQPQHF	TGTGCCAGCAGGAACTTCGGGACAGCGAATCAGCCCCAGCATTTT
-	TRBD2	TRBV28	TRBJ2-1	CASSLRSGGVLRQFF	TGTGCCAGCAGTTTAAGGTCGGGAGGGGTTCTTAGGCAGTTCTTC
-	-	TRBV30	TRBJ2-1	CAWSVEGYYNEQFF	TGTGCCTGGAGTGTGGAGGGGTACTACAATGAGCAGTTCTTC
-	-	TRBV5-4	TRBJ1-6	CASSPGLEQGGSPLHF	TGTGCCAGCAGCCCGGGGCTTGAACAGGGTGGTTCACCCCTCCACTTT
-	-	TRBV11-1	TRBJ2-5	CASSPGTQETQYF	TGTGCCAGCAGCCCCGGGACGCAAGAGACCCAGTACTTC
-	TRBD1	TRBV6-6	TRBJ2-7	CASSPDRTFDEQYF	TGTGCCAGCAGTCCGGACAGGACCTTCGACGAGCAGTACTTC
few	TRBD2	TRBV13	TRBJ2-3	CASSSSSGGTTDTQYF	TGTGCCAGCAGCTCATCTAGCGGGGGGACCACAGATACGCAGTATTTT
medium-sized	TRBD1	TRBV19	TRBJ2-7	CASTPAGTGLYEQYF	TGTGCCAGTACCCCGGCCGGGACAGGGTTATACGAGCAGTACTTC
many	TRBD1	TRBV24-1	TRBJ1-1	CATSVALSGQGYRNTEAFF	TGTGCCACCAGCGTCGCGCTTTCGGGACAGGGGTATCGGAACACTGAAGCTTTCTTT
-	TRBD2	TRBV27	TRBJ2-7	CASSLRTSGSYEQYF	TGTGCCAGCAGTTTAAGGACTAGCGGGTCCTACGAGCAGTACTTC
-	TRBD2	TRBV12-3/TRBV12-4	TRBJ2-3	CASRSSGRGTDTQYF	TGTGCCAGCAGATCCAGCGGGAGGGGAACAGATACGCAGTATTTT
-	-	TRBV11-2	TRBJ2-5	CASSPRDF	TGTGCCAGCAGCCCCCGCGACTTC
-	TRBD1	TRBV5-1	TRBJ2-6	CASSWRQGSSGANVLTF	TGCGCCAGCAGCTGGCGACAGGGAAGCTCTGGGGCCAACGTCCTGACTTTC
few	TRBD2	TRBV5-4	TRBJ2-2	CASSLDSSGYTGELFF	TGTGCCAGCAGCTTGGATTCTAGCGGGTATACCGGGGAGCTGTTTTTT
-	-	TRBV19	TRBJ2-5	CASSVTGQETQYF	TGTGCCAGTAGTGTAACAGGGCAAGAGACCCAGTACTTC
-	TRBD1	TRBV24-1	TRBJ1-4	CATSYRGANEKLFF	TGTGCCACCAGCTACAGGGGGGCTAATGAAAAACTGTTTTTT
few	-	TRBV20-1	TRBJ1-2	CSAIHGYGYTF	TGCAGTGCTATTCACGGATATGGCTACACCTTC